This TCR beta chain was observed in a study of blood T cell repertoires in COVID-19. The wider study: Acute and convalescent COVID-19 specimens originated in the United States, Italy and Spain. Nucleic acid was either cDNA or gDNA, and it came from T cells, B-cell-depleted T cells, or PBMCs.

The V segment lost 0 bases and the J segment 9 bases; nucleotides outside the gene matches: 6. The CDR3 is 16 amino acids. From germline, CDR1 is MNHEY and CDR2 SVGAGI. Seattle researchers signed up patients amid active infection and tracked them longitudinally. The authors' processing: Counts of nucleated cells, estimated from reference gene primer amplification, were obtained. The data were produced by immunoSEQ multiplex PCR, yet TCRdb's version contains in-frame clones alone and is incomplete. The V and J calls and clone size come from that table; D and trimming were worked out from the DNA. The repertoire holds 100,000 to 150,000 clones, with roughly 92% as singletons.

The receptor was derived from a man between 50 and 59 years old with COVID-19, enrolled during active disease. Sample: peripheral blood. The chain carries TRBV6-5 and TRBJ1-6; 9 bases agree with TRBD1. The CDR3 DNA is TGTGCCAGCAGTTACTCGTCGGGACAGGGTTTTTCACCCCTCCACTTT. As protein: CASSYSSGQGFSPLHF.